The present TCR beta chain was sequenced within a study of radiotherapy plus CTLA-4 blockade in lung cancer. Study at large: Among all patients, approximately 17% showed objective responses, while 30% to 35% had disease control. Study findings and constraints: Expansion in blood of tumor-derived TCR clones was seen after radiotherapy plus ipilimumab.

Using immunoSEQ multiplex PCR, the repertoire was profiled, and TCRdb retains in-frame clones only, with some absent. The table has about 97,000 clones, around 79% seen once. About this clone itself: Its cognate antigen is unknown.

The V gene lost 2 bases and the J gene lost 2 bases, with 10 bases spanning the gap. The CDR3 covers 14 residues. The V gene's germline CDR1 is SNHLY and CDR2 FYNNEI. J is TRBJ2-7 and V is TRBV2, with D possibly TRBD1 on 5 matching bases. This TCR was recovered from a human donor with non-small cell lung cancer who had a partial response to radiotherapy plus ipilimumab. Some clones in this sample may be carry-over from other donors' samples. Source: peripheral blood, taken from a patient treated with radiotherapy plus ipilimumab. The CDR3: CASSESRAAYEQYF. DNA for the CDR3: TGTGCCAGCAGTGAATCCAGGGCAGCCTACGAGCAGTACTTC.